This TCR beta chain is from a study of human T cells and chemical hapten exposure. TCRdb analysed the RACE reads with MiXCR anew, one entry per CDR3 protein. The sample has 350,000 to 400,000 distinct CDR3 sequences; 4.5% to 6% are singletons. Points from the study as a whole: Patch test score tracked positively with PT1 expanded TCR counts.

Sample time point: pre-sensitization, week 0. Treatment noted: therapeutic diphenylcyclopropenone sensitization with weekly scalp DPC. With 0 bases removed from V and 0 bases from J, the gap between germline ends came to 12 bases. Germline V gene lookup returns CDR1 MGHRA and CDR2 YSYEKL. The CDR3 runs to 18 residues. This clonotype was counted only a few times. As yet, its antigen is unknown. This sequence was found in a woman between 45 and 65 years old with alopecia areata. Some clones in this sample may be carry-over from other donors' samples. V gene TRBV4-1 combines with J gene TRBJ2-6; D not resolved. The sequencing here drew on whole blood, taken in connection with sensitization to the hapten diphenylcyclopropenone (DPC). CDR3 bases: TGCGCCAGCAGCCAAGAACCGGACCGATACTCTGGGGCCAACGTCCTGACTTTC. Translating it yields CASSQEPDRYSGANVLTF.